Listed here are 6 T cell receptor beta chains from one sample, sequenced in a study of T-cell reconstitution after alpha-beta-depleted transplantation in children (TCRdb year 2016). Libraries were made using PCR. The sequencer was an Illumina HiSeq 2500. TCR libraries were prepared with molecular barcoding, using unique molecular identifiers to normalize TCRbeta repertoire quantification. In TCRdb, the public reads were trimmed at Q25 with fastp and aligned with MiXCR, with productive beta chains retained. Duplicate CDR3 protein sequences are folded into a single record with the most common DNA and genes. A total of about 980,000 distinct CDR3 sequences appear in this sample, about 29% of them only once. 28% of the sample rests with the top ten. The treatment or condition label on this specimen signifies: allogeneic hematopoietic cell transplantation with graft depleted of TCRalphabeta T cells and CD19 B cells.

The starting material was PBMCs, mostly from graft donor cells, obtained 360 days after TCRalphabeta/CD19-depleted stem cell transplant. The source of these receptors is a boy less than two years old who had a stem cell transplant for SCID, so the T cells may come from the graft donor.

In this sample, this clonotype turned up a few times. The genes are TRBV27 and TRBJ2-1; no clear D gene. CDR3 length: 12 amino acids. Looked up from germline, CDR1 is MNHEY and CDR2 is SMNVEV (reference sequence). V was trimmed by 5 bases and J by 9 bases, leaving 11 bases between them. This chain's CDR3 is CASSPDGVEQFF. CDR3 in DNA: TGTGCCAGCAGTCCCGATGGAGTTGAGCAGTTCTTC.

This clonotype turned up a few times. This sequence joins TRBV15 and TRBJ2-7; D might be TRBD1 (6 bases). The germline CDR1 and CDR2 sequences are LNHNV and YYDKDF (reference sequence). The CDR3 is 17 residues long. V gave up 0 bases and J gave up 6 bases, with 21 bases separating them. The DNA of the CDR3 is TGTGCCACCAGCAGAGAACACCGACAGGTGGGCAGGGGCGAGCAGTACTTC. Amino acids: CATSREHRQVGRGEQYF.

This chain joins TRBV12-3 or TRBV12-4 and TRBJ1-1, with D possibly matching TRBD1 (5 bases). The CDR3 spans 13 residues. V gave up 5 bases and J gave up 3 bases, with 10 bases separating them. The DNA of the CDR3 is TGTGCCAGCAGTGGGACCTCGCACACTGAAGCTTTCTTT. The encoded protein is CASSGTSHTEAFF.

The J gene is TRBJ2-3, the V gene TRBV5-6; tentative D call: TRBD2 (6 bases). There are 14 residues in the CDR3. Per the germline V gene, CDR1 is SGHDT and CDR2 is YYEEEE. Trimming shortened V by 7 bases and J by 4 bases, and 16 bases separated the two germline ends. CDR3 sequence reads: CASGTGRGADTQYF. The CDR3 DNA sequence: TGTGCCAGCGGAACGGGGCGCGGGGCAGATACGCAGTATTTT.

The chain combines TRBV4-3 with TRBJ1-2; the D gene is possibly TRBD1 (6 bases). Between the trimmed V and J ends, which lost 0 bases and 7 bases, there was a span of 21 bases. The CDR3 length is 17 residues. Germline CDR1 LGHNA, CDR2 YSLEER. DNA of the CDR3: TGCGCCAGCAGCCAAGATGATGATCCAGGGGACTCCTCTGGCTACACCTTC. It is translated as CASSQDDDPGDSSGYTF.

In this sample, this clonotype turned up a few times. The chain recombines TRBV20-1 with TRBJ2-7; D remains unclear. This CDR3 is 12 amino acids long. V lost 5 bases and J 5 bases, leaving 13 bases between the germline ends. CDR1 is DFQATT and CDR2 is SNEGSKA in the germline V gene (reference sequence). CDR3 coding DNA: TGCAGTGCTCGGAACGCGGTTAACGAGCAGTACTTC. Translated, it gives CSARNAVNEQYF.